This is a list of T cell receptor beta chains from one sample in a study of blood T cells in healthy people across ages. TCRdb recomputed calls from the 5' RACE reads with MiXCR, one row per CDR3 protein. Of about 1.4 million distinct CDR3 sequences listed, around 59% are singletons. Sequencing used blood. The receptors derive from a man aged 18-30 years in good health. Both conserved end residues are trimmed from each CDR3. The D gene is left open where the match is weak.

>TRBV29-1|TRBD2
SVRTSGASFQETQY
>TRBV27|TRBD2
ASSSASGSTETQY
>TRBV6-1|NA
ASRDGTYEQY
>TRBV3-1|NA
ASSQQPGHAYDYT
>TRBV7-2|TRBD2
ASSLALAGNEQY
>TRBV3-1|NA
ASSQEVGGNTEAF
>TRBV2|NA
ASSDTGFGGEQF
>TRBV30|NA
AWSSGIYQPQH
>TRBV3-1|NA
ASSQDLTGARTQY
>TRBV11-2|TRBD2
ASNGGGTSTEQY
>TRBV29-1|NA
SVESGWGYEQY
>TRBV29-1|NA
SGQGTASLAGELF
>TRBV10-3|NA
AITESPGMAEAF
>TRBV7-8|TRBD2
ASSFRGGLAGRDEQY
>TRBV28|NA
ASSRPGVMGYT
>TRBV29-1|NA
SVVGKYTDTQY